Listed here are 6 T cell receptor beta chains from one sample, sequenced in a study of breast tumors, draining lymph nodes, adjacent tissues. TCRdb passed the multiplex PCR reads through MiXCR, listing each CDR3 protein once. The data contain about 21,000 distinct CDR3 sequences, approximately 53% of them singletons. The sample comprised breast tumor tissue. These TCRs come from a female donor with breast cancer. Some clones in this sample may be carry-over from other donors' samples.

There are many counts of this clonotype. This chain connects TRBV18 to TRBJ2-7, with 8 bases lining up with TRBD2. The CDR3 sequence is 18 residues long. Germline V gene sequence: CDR1 KGHSH, CDR2 LQKENI. Unmatched junction bases numbered 19, after V lost 8 bases and J lost 1 base. The CDR3 sequence: CASTLTSAQPGESYEQYF. Written as DNA, the CDR3 is TGTGCCAGCACGCTGACTAGCGCCCAACCCGGGGAGTCCTACGAGCAGTACTTC.

The rearrangement links TRBV3-1 to TRBJ2-1, with 8 nucleotides matching TRBD2. Unmatched junction bases numbered 10, after V lost 3 bases and J lost 9 bases. CDR3 length equals 15 residues. The germline gives CDR1 LGHDT, CDR2 YNNKEL (reference sequence). The DNA of the CDR3 is TGTGCCAGCAGCCACTCAACTAGCGGTTGCAGTGAGCAGTTCTTC. Amino acids: CASSHSTSGCSEQFF.

The chain has TRBV20-1 and TRBJ2-7, with D uncertain. Germline CDR1 DFQATT, CDR2 SNEGSKA (reference sequence). The V and J ends lost 0 bases and 0 bases respectively, with 12 bases between them. This CDR3 is built from 15 residues. CDR3 amino acids: CSARDRAKSSYEQYF. CDR3 nucleotides: TGCAGTGCTAGAGATCGGGCGAAGAGCTCCTACGAGCAGTACTTC.

J is TRBJ2-7 and V is TRBV7-2; 13 nucleotides agree with TRBD2. There are 17 residues in the CDR3. Trimming at V came to 2 bases and at J to 2 bases, leaving 6 bases not matched to a gene. Per the germline V gene, CDR1 is SGHTA and CDR2 is FQGNSA. This CDR3 is CASSLYGGLAGPYEQYF. In DNA, the CDR3 is TGTGCCAGCAGCTTATATGGGGGACTAGCGGGACCCTACGAGCAGTACTTC. Variable domain in full (rest from reference TRBV7-2 and TRBJ2-7): GAGVSQSPSNKVTEKGKDVELRCDPISGHTALYWYRQSLGQGLEFLIYFQGNSAPDKSGLPSDRFSAERTGGSVSTLTIQRTQQEDSAVYLCASSLYGGLAGPYEQYFGPGTRLTVT.

The V gene is TRBV20-1, the J gene TRBJ2-3, with 8 bases that match TRBD2. Germline V gene lookup returns CDR1 DFQATT and CDR2 SNEGSKA (reference sequence). V was pared by 8 bases and J by 2 bases, with 15 bases of the junction left unmatched. The CDR3 is 16 amino acids. CDR3 sequence (DNA): TGCAGTCTTGCTGGTGCGGGAGGATGGGTCACAGATACGCAGTATTTT. It translates to CSLAGAGGWVTDTQYF.

This clonotype was observed once. The chain uses TRBV20-1 and TRBJ2-1, with 14 bases matching TRBD2. The V segment lost 6 bases and the J segment 10 bases; nucleotides outside the gene matches: 8. The CDR3 spans 14 residues. Germline V gene lookup returns CDR1 DFQATT and CDR2 SNEGSKA (reference sequence). The DNA of the CDR3 is TGCAGTGCGGAAGGACTAGCGGGAGGTGGCGAGCAGTTCTTC. Translation: CSAEGLAGGGEQFF.